This is a list of T cell receptor beta chains from one sample in a study of cytomegalovirus exposure and HLA in healthy donors. Assay used: immunoSEQ multiplex PCR; TCRdb lists only in-frame clones, some missing. In the table there are approximately 200,000 clones, 81% of which are singletons. The specimen sequenced was PBMCs. These TCRs come from a woman younger than 45 in good health and CMV-seronegative. Both conserved end residues are part of each CDR3. The order of the fields is clone size, J gene, V gene, D gene, CDR3 DNA, CDR3 protein. The D gene is left open where the match is weak. The size field is filled for only some rows; it gives once, few, many or a size class.

>once|TRBJ2-3|TRBV6-4|TRBD2
TGTGCCAGCAGCGCTAGCGGGGGGGCCGGCACGCAGTATTTT
CASSASGGAGTQYF
>once|TRBJ1-1|TRBV6-6|TRBD1
TGTGCCAGCAGCACAGGGGGTAACACTGAAGCTTTCTTT
CASSTGGNTEAFF
>.|TRBJ2-1|TRBV5-6|.
TGTGCCAGCAGCTTGGGGATACGGAGCTCCTACAATGAGCAGTTCTTC
CASSLGIRSSYNEQFF
>.|TRBJ1-2|TRBV5-6|.
TGTGCCAGCAGCTCGGTCACAGGGTCACTGCGATATGGCTACACCTTC
CASSSVTGSLRYGYTF
>.|TRBJ1-6|TRBV2|.
TGTGCCAGCAGTTCCCTCGAGGGATCACCCCTCCACTTT
CASSSLEGSPLHF
>.|TRBJ1-1|TRBV30|.
TGTGCCTGGGTAGAATTTACTGAAGCTTTCTTT
CAWVEFTEAFF
>.|TRBJ2-5|TRBV7-6|TRBD2
TGTGCCAGCAGCTCAGTGACGGGGGGGCGCGAGACCCAGTACTTC
CASSSVTGGRETQYF
>.|TRBJ2-2|TRBV5-1|TRBD1
TGCGCCAGCAGCCCGTGGACAGGGGAAACCGGGGAGCTGTTTTTT
CASSPWTGETGELFF
>.|TRBJ2-7|TRBV5-1|.
TGCGCCAGCAGCTTGGCGAACACCCCGCGGTACGAGCAGTACTTC
CASSLANTPRYEQYF
>.|TRBJ2-1|TRBV9|TRBD2
TGTGCCAGCAGCTTAAGCGGGGGCGCTCCGTTCTTC
CASSLSGGAPFF
>.|TRBJ2-3|TRBV19|TRBD1
TGTGCCAGTAGTCCACGGGACAGGCGCACAGATACGCAGTATTTT
CASSPRDRRTDTQYF
>.|TRBJ2-7|TRBV7-9|.
TGTGCCAGCAGCCCCAGGGGCATCTCCTACGAGCAGTACTTC
CASSPRGISYEQYF
>once|TRBJ1-2|TRBV28|.
TGTGCCAGCAGTTTATCCCATTCGACGGGAGCCGTGGCTGGCTACACCTTC
CASSLSHSTGAVAGYTF
>few|TRBJ2-7|TRBV7-2|.
TGTGCCAGCAGCTTAGAGGTCAGGGCCCACGAGCAGTACTTC
CASSLEVRAHEQYF
>once|TRBJ2-1|TRBV2|TRBD2
TGTGCCAGCAGTCTTGGCGGGAGGCTAAATGAGCAGTTCTTC
CASSLGGRLNEQFF
>few|TRBJ1-5|TRBV5-1|TRBD1
TGCGCCAGCACCAGTCTCAGGGGGCAAACTCAGCCCCAGCATTTT
CASTSLRGQTQPQHF
>.|TRBJ1-5|TRBV30|TRBD1
TGTGCCTGGAGTCTGACAGGGGGCAATCAGCCCCAGCATTTT
CAWSLTGGNQPQHF
>once|TRBJ1-5|TRBV5-8|.
TGTGCCAGCAGCCGAACAGGGAAGAGCAATCAGCCCCAGCATTTT
CASSRTGKSNQPQHF
>.|TRBJ2-2|TRBV7-6|.
TGTGCCAGCAGCGTTCAGGACACCGGGGAGCTGTTTTTT
CASSVQDTGELFF
>.|TRBJ2-7|TRBV28|.
TGTGCCAGCAGTTTATGCCAGTGGTGCGAGCAGTACTTC
CASSLCQWCEQYF
>few|TRBJ1-2|TRBV28|TRBD1
TGTGCCAGCAGTGACAGGGTCGGAGGCTACACCTTC
CASSDRVGGYTF
>.|TRBJ2-1|TRBV30|.
TGTGCCTGGGGAGGGAACCTTGCCGAGCAGTTCTTC
CAWGGNLAEQFF
>.|TRBJ2-7|TRBV7-8|TRBD1
TGTGCCAGCAGCTTAAGGGACAGCTCCTACGAGCAGTACTTC
CASSLRDSSYEQYF
>.|TRBJ1-2|TRBV6-5|.
TGTGCCAGCCAGGGTACTCCTAACTATGGCTACACCTTC
CASQGTPNYGYTF
>.|TRBJ2-7|TRBV5-4|.
TGTGCCAGCAGCTCCCCAGGTAGACCCTACGAGCAGTACTTC
CASSSPGRPYEQYF
>.|TRBJ1-1|TRBV6-5|TRBD1
TGTGCCAGCAGTTACTCGAGACAGGGAAACACTGAAGCTTTCTTT
CASSYSRQGNTEAFF
>once|TRBJ2-2|TRBV10-3|.
TGTGCCTCGGGGGACGACAGTACGAACACCGGGGAGCTGTTTTTT
CASGDDSTNTGELFF
>.|TRBJ2-7|TRBV7-9|TRBD1
TGTGCCAGCAGCTCTTTCCGGGACAGCCTCGAGCAGTACTTC
CASSSFRDSLEQYF
>once|TRBJ1-4|TRBV2|.
TGTGCCAGGGGAGAGGGCCCAACTAATGAAAAACTGTTTTTT
CARGEGPTNEKLFF
>.|TRBJ2-7|TRBV7-8|.
TGTGCCAGCAGCTTAGGAGTTTACGAGCAGTACTTC
CASSLGVYEQYF
>few|TRBJ1-2|TRBV15|.
TGTGCCACCAGCGGTGAGCCCGCTAACTATGGCTACACCTTC
CATSGEPANYGYTF
>.|TRBJ1-2|TRBV5-4|TRBD1
TGTGCCAGCAGCTTCGAGGGGGCTCGTGACTATGGCTACACCTTC
CASSFEGARDYGYTF
>.|TRBJ1-1|TRBV5-1|.
TGCGCCAGCAGCTTAAGGGGACAAGAGAACACTGAAGCTTTCTTT
CASSLRGQENTEAFF
>.|TRBJ2-1|TRBV4-2|TRBD2
TGTGCCAGCAGCCCAGCCACGGCTAGCGGGAATGAGCAGTTCTTC
CASSPATASGNEQFF
>.|TRBJ1-4|TRBV30|.
TGTGCCTGGAGTGTACCGGGGTGGGCTCGCGGTAATGAAAAACTGTTTTTT
CAWSVPGWARGNEKLFF
>.|TRBJ1-6|TRBV15|TRBD1
TGTGCCACCAGCCCCGGACAGGGTTCAGGGAATTCACCCCTCCACTTT
CATSPGQGSGNSPLHF
>.|TRBJ1-5|TRBV15|.
TGTGCCACCAGCAGAGATGGGGCGGGGGCCCAGCCCCAGCATTTT
CATSRDGAGAQPQHF
>.|TRBJ2-5|TRBV18|TRBD2
TGTGCCAGCTCACCAGCCAGCGGGGGAGGAGAGACCCAGTACTTC
CASSPASGGGETQYF